The clone carrying this TCR beta chain has only a few counts. Its antigen remains unidentified. This sample stems from a study of blood T cells in healthy people across ages. The study, taken as a whole, reports: Naive T cell percentage and TCR beta diversity correlated strongly.

V dropped 1 base and J dropped 0 bases, with 12 bases sitting between them. Germline values: CDR1 SGHTA, CDR2 FQGNSA. The CDR3 runs 16 residues. Together with a sample-barcoded 5' primer, a J-beta primer mix was included in a second PCR lasting about 7 to 11 cycles. TCRdb independently ran MiXCR on the 5' RACE reads; one entry per CDR3 protein. The table includes 800,000 or so distinct CDR3 sequences, 46% detected once. Isolated PBMCs totaled at least 7 million in each sample. The sequencing sample was made of blood. The clonotype originates from a man at least 80 years old in good health. The chain is built from TRBV7-2 and TRBJ1-1; no clear D gene. As DNA, the CDR3 is TGTGCCAGCAGCTTAGACCTTGCATCGATGAACACTGAAGCTTTCTTT. Amino acid sequence: CASSLDLASMNTEAFF.